This passage covers 13 T cell receptor beta chains from one sample sequenced in a study of early T cells in non-severe SARS-CoV-2 infection. In TCRdb, the 5' RACE reads were re-called with MiXCR into one record per CDR3 protein. The sample consists of more than 60,000 distinct CDR3 sequences, roughly 10% of them appearing once. The sequencing input was whole blood. These receptors all stem from an adult who was a healthcare worker with PCR-confirmed SARS-CoV-2 infection or an uninfected control (not recorded which).

A few counts support this clonotype. This chain connects TRBV12-3 or TRBV12-4 to TRBJ2-3; D tentatively fits TRBD1 or TRBD2 (5 bases each). Trimming removed 3 bases from V and 3 bases from J, with 13 bases in between. The CDR3 sequence is 15 residues long. The CDR3 sequence is CASSFGGSRTDTQYF. The CDR3, as DNA: TGTGCCAGCAGTTTTGGGGGATCGAGGACAGATACGCAGTATTTT.

This chain connects TRBV2 to TRBJ1-4, with no clear D. Germline V gives CDR1 SNHLY, CDR2 FYNNEI. V shed 3 bases and J shed 4 bases, with 3 bases lying between them. This CDR3 has 12 amino acids. CDR3 nucleotide sequence: TGTGCCAGCAGTGATAATAATGAAAAACTGTTTTTT. Its protein product is CASSDNNEKLFF.

This chain links TRBV5-5 with TRBJ2-5, with 7 bases that match TRBD1. Germline CDR1 reads SGHKS; CDR2 reads YYEKEE (reference sequence). This CDR3 is built from 15 residues. J was trimmed by 3 bases and V by 4 bases; bases with no gene match: 9. In DNA form, the CDR3 reads TGTGCCAGCAGCCCCTACGGGACAGAAGAAGAGACCCAGTACTTC. Amino acid sequence: CASSPYGTEEETQYF.

This clonotype occurred a few times. The chain joins TRBV7-2 to TRBJ2-1; D is unresolved. Germline CDR1 is SGHTA and CDR2 is FQGNSA. The CDR3 is 16 residues long. Trimming shortened V by 2 bases and J by 0 bases, and 11 bases separated the two germline ends. The CDR3: CASSLSGGSSYNEQFF. CDR3 DNA: TGTGCCAGCAGCTTATCAGGCGGTAGCTCCTACAATGAGCAGTTCTTC.

The rearrangement uses TRBV29-1 and TRBJ2-2, with D possibly being TRBD1 (6 bases). Trimming removed 1 base at V and 2 bases at J, with 17 bases between. Germline V gene lookup returns CDR1 SQVTM and CDR2 ANQGSEA. The CDR3 runs 17 residues. The CDR3 DNA follows: TGCAGCGTTGAAGCTCGCCAGACAGGACTTAACACCGGGGAGCTGTTTTTT. Its translation: CSVEARQTGLNTGELFF.

The sample holds many counts of this clonotype. The chain employs TRBV5-4 and TRBJ1-1, with TRBD1 matching 7 bases. In germline, CDR1 is SGHNT, CDR2 YYREEE (reference sequence). The length of the CDR3 is 16 residues. V lost 4 bases and J lost 6; bases outside the gene matches: 15. CDR3 nucleotide sequence: TGTGCCAGCAGCACGGACCCAGGGGGACGAGGGGCTGAAGCTTTCTTT. It encodes CASSTDPGGRGAEAFF.

The genes are TRBV20-1 and TRBJ2-3, with 7 bases lining up with TRBD2. CDR1 is DFQATT, CDR2 SNEGSKA, per germline (reference sequence). V was clipped by 1 base and J by 4 bases; unmatched bases: 5. The CDR3 loop spans 14 amino acids. CDR3 in amino acids: CSARGPGGSDTQYF. Here the CDR3 DNA reads TGCAGTGCTAGAGGGCCGGGAGGATCAGATACGCAGTATTTT.

This clonotype was picked up many times. V and J are TRBV10-2 and TRBJ2-5; no reliable D call. The CDR3 runs 16 residues. Germline CDR1 WSHSY, CDR2 SAAADI. The ends were cut back, 3 bases at V and 5 bases at J, with 19 bases in the middle. CDR3 in DNA: TGCGCCAGCAGTGATAAGGCTGGATCACCTGAGGAGACCCAGTACTTC. The encoded protein is CASSDKAGSPEETQYF.

This clonotype has a count of ten or more. The chain employs TRBV6-5 and TRBJ2-1; D not resolved. Germline V gives CDR1 MNHEY, CDR2 SVGAGI. The V gene lost 6 bases and the J gene lost 6 bases, with 9 bases spanning the gap. The CDR3 runs to 12 residues. The CDR3 coding sequence is TGTGCCAGCAGCCTACGAGGCAATGAGCAGTTCTTC. Protein product: CASSLRGNEQFF.

The genes are TRBV6-4 and TRBJ1-1, with 8 bases that match TRBD1. The CDR3 loop spans 23 amino acids. Germline V CDR1 and CDR2: MRHNA, SNTAGT. V gave up 0 bases and J gave up 4 bases; unmatched junction bases: 28. The CDR3 DNA sequence: TGTGCCAGCAGTGACTCGACTCCGGGACAGGTATTTTTTATGCCGGCGGTAGGCACTGAAGCTTTCTTT. Its translation: CASSDSTPGQVFFMPAVGTEAFF.

In its sample, this clonotype was seen many times. The chain carries TRBV11-1 and TRBJ2-1; possible D gene TRBD2, 5 bases. Trimming removed 7 bases at V and 0 bases at J, with 13 bases between. The length of the CDR3 is 15 residues. Per the germline V gene, CDR1 is SGHAT and CDR2 is FQDESV (reference sequence). CDR3 nucleotide sequence: TGTGCCAGCACCCTAACCACTAGCTCCTACAATGAGCAGTTCTTC. Translation: CASTLTTSSYNEQFF.

This clonotype has a handful of counts. The chain couples TRBV29-1 to TRBJ1-1, with D possibly TRBD1 on 5 matching bases. Germline lookup yields CDR1 SQVTM and CDR2 ANQGSEA. V was pared by 5 bases and J by 4 bases, with 14 bases between. This CDR3 has 13 amino acids. CDR3 DNA sequence: TGCAGCGTTTTGCTAGCGGGGGGCACTGAAGCTTTCTTT. It is translated as CSVLLAGGTEAFF.

This clonotype was detected many times. The chain couples TRBV29-1 to TRBJ1-2, with TRBD1 matching over 7 bases. The CDR3 length is 16 residues. Germline V gives CDR1 SQVTM, CDR2 ANQGSEA. The trim removed 7 bases at V and 2 bases at J, leaving 16 bases unmatched. CDR3 sequence: CSADGQALTGNYGYTF. Here the CDR3 DNA reads TGCAGCGCCGACGGTCAGGCTTTGACAGGGAACTATGGCTACACCTTC.